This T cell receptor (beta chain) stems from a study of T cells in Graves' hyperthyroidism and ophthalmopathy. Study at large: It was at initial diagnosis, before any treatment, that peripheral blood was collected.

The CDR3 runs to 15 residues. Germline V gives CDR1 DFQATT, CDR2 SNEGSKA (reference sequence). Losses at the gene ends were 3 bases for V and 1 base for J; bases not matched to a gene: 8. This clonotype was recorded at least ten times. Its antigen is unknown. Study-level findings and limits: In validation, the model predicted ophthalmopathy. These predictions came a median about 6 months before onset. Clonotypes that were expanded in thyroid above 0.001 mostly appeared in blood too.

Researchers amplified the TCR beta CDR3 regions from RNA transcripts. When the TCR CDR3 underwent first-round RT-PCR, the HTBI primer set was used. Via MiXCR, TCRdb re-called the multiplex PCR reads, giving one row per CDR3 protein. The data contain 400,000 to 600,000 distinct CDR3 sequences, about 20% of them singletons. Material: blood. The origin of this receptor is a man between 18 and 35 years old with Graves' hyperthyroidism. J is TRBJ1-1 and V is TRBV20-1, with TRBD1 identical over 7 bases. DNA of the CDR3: TGCAGTGCTAGTCGGCCGGGGACAGCGAACACTGAAGCTTTCTTT. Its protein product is CSASRPGTANTEAFF.